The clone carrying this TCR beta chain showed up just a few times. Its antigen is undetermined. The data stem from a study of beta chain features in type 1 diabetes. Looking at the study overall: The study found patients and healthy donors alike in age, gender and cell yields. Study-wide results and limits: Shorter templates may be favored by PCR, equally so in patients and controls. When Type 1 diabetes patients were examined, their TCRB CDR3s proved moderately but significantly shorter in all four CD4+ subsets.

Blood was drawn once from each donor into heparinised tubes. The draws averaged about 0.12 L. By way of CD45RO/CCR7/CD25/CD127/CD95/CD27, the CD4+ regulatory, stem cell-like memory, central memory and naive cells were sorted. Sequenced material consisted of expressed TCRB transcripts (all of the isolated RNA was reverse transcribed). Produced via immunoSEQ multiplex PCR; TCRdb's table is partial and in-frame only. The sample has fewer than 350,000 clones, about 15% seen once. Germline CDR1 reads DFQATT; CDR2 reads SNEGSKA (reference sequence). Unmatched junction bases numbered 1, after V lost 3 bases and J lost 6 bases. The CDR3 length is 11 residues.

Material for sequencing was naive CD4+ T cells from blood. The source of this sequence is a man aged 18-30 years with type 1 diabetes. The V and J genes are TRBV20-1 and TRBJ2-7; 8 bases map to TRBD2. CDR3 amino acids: CSASGRGEQYF. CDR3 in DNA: TGCAGTGCTAGCGGGAGGGGCGAGCAGTACTTC.